Sequencing of this TCR beta chain was carried out in a study of early T cells in non-severe SARS-CoV-2 infection. Overall study context: Sequencing was performed on bulk RNA from unsorted whole blood, leaving chains unpaired.

Only a few counts were recorded for this clonotype. What it recognizes is unknown. Unique molecular identifier tags were affixed to discrete cDNA molecules. TCRdb re-called the 5' RACE reads through MiXCR, storing one row per CDR3 protein. The sample shows roughly 100,000 distinct CDR3 sequences, less than 15% of them seen only once. The study, taken as a whole, reports: VDJdb matching skewed toward anti-spike CD8 responses, missing private and CD4 specificities.

The sequence came from an adult who was a healthcare worker with PCR-confirmed SARS-CoV-2 infection or an uninfected control (not recorded which). Sequenced material: whole blood.

Here the CDR3 reads CASSVPQTGDFSGNTIYF. CDR3 coding DNA: TGTGCCAGCAGCGTACCCCAGACAGGGGACTTCTCTGGAAACACCATATATTTT. The genes are TRBV9 and TRBJ1-3; the match to TRBD1 covers 8 bases. V dropped 1 base and J dropped 0; count of bases not matched to a gene: 9. This CDR3 comprises 18 residues. CDR1 is SGDLS, CDR2 YYNGEE, per germline.